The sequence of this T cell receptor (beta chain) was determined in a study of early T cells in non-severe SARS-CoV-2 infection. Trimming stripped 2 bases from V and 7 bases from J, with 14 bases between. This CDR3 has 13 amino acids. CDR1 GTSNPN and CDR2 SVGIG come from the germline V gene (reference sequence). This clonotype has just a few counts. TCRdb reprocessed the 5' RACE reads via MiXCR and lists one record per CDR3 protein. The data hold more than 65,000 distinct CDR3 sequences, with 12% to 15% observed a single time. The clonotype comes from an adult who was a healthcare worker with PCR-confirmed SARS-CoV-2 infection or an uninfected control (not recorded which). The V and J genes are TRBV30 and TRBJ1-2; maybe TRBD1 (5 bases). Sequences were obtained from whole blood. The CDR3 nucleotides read TGTGCCTGGAGTATCGGGGGACTCCCTGGCTACACCTTC. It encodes CAWSIGGLPGYTF. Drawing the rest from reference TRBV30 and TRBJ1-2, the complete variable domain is SQTIHQWPATLVQPVGSPLSLECTVEGTSNPNLYWYRQAAGRGLQLLFYSVGIGQISSEVPQNLSASRPQDRQFILSSKKLLLSDSGFYLCAWSIGGLPGYTFGSGTRLTVV.